One TCR beta chain is described in this entry. This sample was included in a study of blood T cell repertoires in COVID-19. On the study more broadly: Samples of COVID-19 (acute and convalescent) were obtained from the United States, Italy and Spain. PBMCs, B-cell-depleted T cells, or T cells were the source of the cDNA or gDNA that made up the material.

In the original workflow: Amplification of reference gene primers was used by the study to estimate nucleated cell counts. Using immunoSEQ multiplex PCR, the repertoire was profiled, and TCRdb retains in-frame clones only, with some absent. The D gene and trimming were derived from the DNA, and the V and J assignments and clone size from that table. Seen here are around 68,000 clones, more than 65% observed once, and the top ten hold about 10%. The CDR3 consists of 17 residues. Germline trimming cut 0 bases from V and 4 bases from J; bases unmatched to any gene: 6. Germline CDR1 reads LGHDT; CDR2 reads YNNKEL (reference sequence).

The chain combines TRBV3-1 (or the pseudogene TRBV3-2) with TRBJ1-6, with TRBD1 matching 7 bases. The sequenced material came from peripheral blood. The receptor was isolated from a woman between 45 and 65 years old with acute or convalescent COVID-19. As DNA, the CDR3 is TGTGCCAGCAGCCAAGAAAAGGGGGCCCTTTATAATTCACCCCTCCACTTT. This encodes CASSQEKGALYNSPLHF.